The next 10 T cell receptor beta chains were all read from a single sample in a study of Ad26.COV2.S vaccination and SARS-CoV-2 variants. Treatment in this sample: around 19 received Ad26.COV2.S at low or high dose, single or two shots; about 5 received placebo; per-sample allocation not given. The investigators took samples on day 63 after the first vaccine or placebo injection. Sequenced by immunoSEQ multiplex PCR; TCRdb stores in-frame clones only, minus some. Of around 450,000 clones listed, roughly 89% are singletons. The specimen was peripheral blood, collected in a trial of Ad26.COV2.S vaccine versus placebo. The receptors derive from a person between 18 and 65 years old who received the Ad26.COV2.S COVID-19 vaccine or a placebo.

This rearrangement joins TRBV21-1 to TRBJ2-1; the table's D call, TRBD2, has no DNA check behind it. TRBV21-1 is labeled a pseudogene. The CDR3 sequence is 15 residues long. The CDR3 DNA is TGTGCCAGGGTAAGCGGGAGGGGTTTCTACAATGAGCAGTTCTTC. Translated: CARVSGRGFYNEQFF.

This clone was counted once. The genes are TRBV5-4 and TRBJ1-2; tentatively, D is TRBD1 (5 bases). This CDR3 is 16 amino acids long. In germline, CDR1 is SGHNT, CDR2 YYREEE (reference sequence). With 0 bases removed from V and 3 bases from J, the gap between germline ends came to 15 bases. CDR3 in DNA: TGTGCCAGCAGCTTGGACTCAGGGCACTCAGACTATGGCTACACCTTC. The encoded protein is CASSLDSGHSDYGYTF.

The J gene is TRBJ2-5, the V gene TRBV3-1 (or the pseudogene TRBV3-2); 8 nucleotides line up with TRBD2. Germline V gene data show CDR1 as LGHDT and CDR2 as YNNKEL (reference sequence). The V gene end was trimmed by 4 bases and the J gene end by 5 bases; junction bases not matched to a gene: 6. The CDR3 has 14 residues. The CDR3 bases are TGTGCCAGCAGCCCCCGGGGGGGGCTGGAGACCCAGTACTTC. Protein product: CASSPRGGLETQYF.

The rearrangement joins TRBV2 to TRBJ1-5, with D perhaps TRBD1 (5 bases). V lost 5 bases and J lost 5, with 13 bases in between. The V gene's germline CDR1 is SNHLY and CDR2 FYNNEI. CDR3 length: 14 residues. The CDR3 protein is CASSLGLFYQPQHF. The CDR3 bases are TGTGCCAGCAGTCTGGGACTTTTTTATCAGCCCCAGCATTTT.

The J gene is TRBJ2-1, the V gene TRBV13, with 10 nucleotides matching TRBD1. Losses at the gene ends were 5 bases for V and 7 bases for J; bases not matched to a gene: 17. The germline CDR1 and CDR2 sequences are PRHDT and FYEKMQ (reference sequence). CDR3 size: 18 residues. The CDR3, as DNA: TGTGCCAGCAGCGCCCGACCGCCCGACAGGGGGCATTCGAATGAGCAGTTCTTC. This encodes CASSARPPDRGHSNEQFF. Looking up the rest from reference TRBV13 and TRBJ2-1 gives the full variable domain: AAGVIQSPRHLIKEKRETATLKCYPIPRHDTVYWYQQGPGQDPQFLISFYEKMQSDKGSIPDRFSAQQFSDYHSELNMSSLELGDSALYFCASSARPPDRGHSNEQFFGPGTRLTVL.

In its sample, this clone was seen once. The V gene is TRBV29-1, the J gene TRBJ2-5; D is uncertain. Per germline, CDR1 SQVTM and CDR2 ANQGSEA. Trimming stripped 4 bases from V and 0 bases from J, with 9 bases between. The CDR3 extends over 13 amino acids. The CDR3, as DNA: TGCAGCGTTGCGAGTCAGTACCAAGAGACCCAGTACTTC. Amino acid sequence: CSVASQYQETQYF. Together with reference TRBV29-1 and TRBJ2-5, the CDR3 gives the full variable domain: SAVISQKPSRDICQRGTSLTIQCQVDSQVTMMFWYRQQPGQSLTLIATANQGSEATYESGFVIDKFPISRPNLTFSTLTVSNMSPEDSSIYLCSVASQYQETQYFGPGTRLLVL.

This clone has just one count. The V and J genes are TRBV18 and TRBJ2-2; tentative D call: TRBD2 (5 bases). This CDR3 has 16 residues. The V and J ends lost 3 bases and 0 bases respectively, with 11 bases between them. Germline V lookup: CDR1 KGHSH, CDR2 LQKENI. CDR3 protein: CASSPRAGANTGELFF. The CDR3 DNA reads as TGTGCCAGCTCACCGCGGGCGGGCGCGAACACCGGGGAGCTGTTTTTT.

CDR3 DNA sequence: TGTGCCAGCAGTTACTCGACGGGGAACACTGAAGCTTTCTTT. Translated: CASSYSTGNTEAFF. The chain joins TRBV6-5 to TRBJ1-1; D not resolved. The CDR3 consists of 14 residues. Germline CDR1 reads MNHEY; CDR2 reads SVGAGI. The ends were cut back, 0 bases at V and 1 base at J, with 6 bases in the middle.

The rearrangement joins TRBV29-1 to TRBJ1-4, with D maybe TRBD1 (6 bases). Germline V gene data show CDR1 as SQVTM and CDR2 as ANQGSEA. Trimming took 8 bases from V and 4 from J, leaving 14 bases between them. The CDR3 is 13 amino acids. The chain's CDR3 is CSIRGGFNEKLFF. The CDR3 nucleotides read TGCAGCATCCGGGGGGGCTTTAATGAAAAACTGTTTTTT.

The V and J genes are TRBV4-1 and TRBJ1-1; the D is unclear. The CDR3 contains 15 residues. The germline CDR1 and CDR2 sequences are MGHRA and YSYEKL. Between the trimmed V and J ends, which lost 1 base and 4 bases, there was a span of 13 bases. CDR3 amino acids: CASSQGLGLGTEAFF. The CDR3 region has the DNA TGCGCCAGCAGCCAAGGGCTCGGGTTAGGCACTGAAGCTTTCTTT.